This passage covers 9 T cell receptor beta chains from one sample sequenced in a study of blood T cell repertoires in COVID-19. Sequencing used immunoSEQ multiplex PCR; TCRdb keeps in-frame clones, though not all of them. Of 360,000 or so clones in the sample, 89% were seen once. Sequences were obtained from peripheral blood. The source of these receptors is a woman aged 55-70 years with COVID-19, enrolled during active disease.

The chain has TRBV30 and TRBJ1-3; tentative D call: TRBD1 (5 bases). Germline V gene lookup returns CDR1 GTSNPN and CDR2 SVGIG (reference sequence). The CDR3 is 14 residues long. Trimming took 4 bases from V and 4 from J, leaving 14 bases between them. CDR3 protein: CAWMGGVAGNTIYF. The CDR3 coding sequence is TGTGCCTGGATGGGGGGAGTAGCCGGAAACACCATATATTTT. The full variable domain, completed using reference TRBV30 and TRBJ1-3, is SQTIHQWPATLVQPVGSPLSLECTVEGTSNPNLYWYRQAAGRGLQLLFYSVGIGQISSEVPQNLSASRPQDRQFILSSKKLLLSDSGFYLCAWMGGVAGNTIYFGEGSWLTVV.

The V call is TRBV19, the J call TRBJ2-3; TRBD1 might be the D (7 bases). V was clipped by 0 bases and J by 6 bases, with 13 bases between them. The germline V gene has CDR1 LNHDA and CDR2 SQIVND (reference sequence). This CDR3 has 15 residues. Here the CDR3 reads CASSIDLAGGDTQYF. The CDR3 DNA reads TGTGCCAGTAGTATAGATCTGGCAGGGGGGGATACGCAGTATTTT.

The chain carries TRBV9 and TRBJ2-7; 8 bases fit TRBD1. Germline assignment: CDR1 SGDLS and CDR2 YYNGEE. With 3 bases clipped from V and 6 bases from J, the junction kept 5 bases outside the gene matches. This CDR3 spans 13 amino acids. CDR3 DNA: TGTGCCAGCAGCGAGGGACAGGCAGGCGAGCAGTACTTC. Residues: CASSEGQAGEQYF.

The CDR3, as DNA: TGCGCCAGCAGCTTCGGCCCTTTGGGACAGGGGAGTAGCAATCAGCCCCAGCATTTT. Translating gives CASSFGPLGQGSSNQPQHF. The chain carries TRBV5-1 and TRBJ1-5; 10 nucleotides agree with TRBD1. Per germline, CDR1 SGHRS and CDR2 YFSETQ. The V segment lost 2 bases and the J segment 0 bases; nucleotides outside the gene matches: 11. The CDR3 is made up of 19 amino acids.

This clone was seen only once. The chain has TRBV29-1 and TRBJ1-2, with 9 bases aligning to TRBD1. There are 13 residues in the CDR3. Germline CDR1 SQVTM, CDR2 ANQGSEA. V was clipped by 5 bases and J by 5 bases; unmatched bases: 6. The CDR3 DNA follows: TGCAGCGTTTGGGGACAGGGCAGGTATGGCTACACCTTC. It codes for CSVWGQGRYGYTF.

In nucleotides, the CDR3 is TGTGCCAGCAGCCCCCCTGAGGGACAGGGGTATGGCTACACCTTC. It is translated as CASSPPEGQGYGYTF. V and J are TRBV4-2 and TRBJ1-2, with 10 nucleotides matching TRBD1. The V segment lost 4 bases and the J segment 5 bases; nucleotides outside the gene matches: 7. CDR1 LGHNA and CDR2 YNFKEQ come from the germline V gene. The CDR3 loop spans 15 amino acids.

V and J are TRBV7-8 and TRBJ1-6; D is unclear. Germline V gene data show CDR1 as SGHVS and CDR2 as FQNEAQ. This CDR3 has 15 residues. V lost 2 bases, J lost 6 bases, and 11 bases lay in between. In DNA form, the CDR3 reads TGTGCCAGCAGCTTATACGGCCGGGTTAATTCACCCCTCCACTTT. Residues: CASSLYGRVNSPLHF.

The J gene is TRBJ2-5, the V gene TRBV6-5, with D perhaps TRBD2 (6 bases). With 7 bases removed from V and 7 bases from J, the gap between germline ends came to 16 bases. Germline CDR1 and CDR2: MNHEY and SVGAGI. CDR3 size: 13 residues. The CDR3 region is CASTSEIGGTQYF. The DNA for the CDR3 is TGTGCCAGCACCTCCGAGATCGGGGGGACCCAGTACTTC.

The gene calls are TRBV6-5 and TRBJ2-7; D might be TRBD2 (6 bases). CDR3 length: 12 amino acids. Germline CDR1 MNHEY, CDR2 SVGAGI. V lost 10 bases and J lost 3, with 13 bases in between. This CDR3 reads CATGERGYEQYF. As DNA, the CDR3 is TGTGCCACGGGGGAAAGGGGCTACGAGCAGTACTTC.